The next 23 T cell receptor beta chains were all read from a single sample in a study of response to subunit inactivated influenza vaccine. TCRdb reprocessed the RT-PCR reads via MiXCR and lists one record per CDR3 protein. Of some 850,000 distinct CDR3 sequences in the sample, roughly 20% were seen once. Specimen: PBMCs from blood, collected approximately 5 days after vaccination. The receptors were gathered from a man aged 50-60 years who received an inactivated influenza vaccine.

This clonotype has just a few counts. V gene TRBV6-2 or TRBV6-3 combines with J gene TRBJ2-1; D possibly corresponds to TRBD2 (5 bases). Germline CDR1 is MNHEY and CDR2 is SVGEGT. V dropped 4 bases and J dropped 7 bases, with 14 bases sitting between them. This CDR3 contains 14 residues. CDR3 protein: CASSFPPRGNEQFF. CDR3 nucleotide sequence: TGTGCCAGCAGTTTCCCCCCCCGAGGGAATGAGCAGTTCTTC.

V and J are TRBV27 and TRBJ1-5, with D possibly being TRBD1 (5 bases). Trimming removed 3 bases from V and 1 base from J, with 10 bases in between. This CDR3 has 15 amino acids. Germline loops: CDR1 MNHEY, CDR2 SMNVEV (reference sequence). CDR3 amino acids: CASSFEGVSNQPQHF. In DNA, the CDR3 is TGTGCCAGCAGTTTTGAAGGGGTCAGCAATCAGCCCCAGCATTTT.

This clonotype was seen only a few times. The CDR3 is CASSFERSQETQYF. CDR3 in DNA: TGTGCCAGCAGCTTCGAGAGGAGTCAAGAGACCCAGTACTTC. The V call is TRBV5-4, the J call TRBJ2-5; unclear D gene. Germline V CDR1 and CDR2: SGHNT, YYREEE (reference sequence). The V end lost 2 bases, the J end lost 2 bases, and 10 bases lay between the germline ends. The CDR3 runs 14 residues.

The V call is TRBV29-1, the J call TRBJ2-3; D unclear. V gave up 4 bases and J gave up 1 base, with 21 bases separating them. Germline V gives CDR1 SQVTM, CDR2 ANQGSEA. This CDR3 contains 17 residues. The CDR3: CSVGREVLARGTDTQYF. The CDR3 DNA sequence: TGCAGCGTTGGGCGTGAGGTTTTAGCAAGAGGCACAGATACGCAGTATTTT.

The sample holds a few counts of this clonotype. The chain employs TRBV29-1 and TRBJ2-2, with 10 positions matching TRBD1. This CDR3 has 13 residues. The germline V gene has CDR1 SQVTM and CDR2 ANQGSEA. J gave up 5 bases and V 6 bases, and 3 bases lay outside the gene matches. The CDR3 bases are TGCAGCGTCGACAGGGGGCGGACCGGGGAGCTGTTTTTT. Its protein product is CSVDRGRTGELFF.

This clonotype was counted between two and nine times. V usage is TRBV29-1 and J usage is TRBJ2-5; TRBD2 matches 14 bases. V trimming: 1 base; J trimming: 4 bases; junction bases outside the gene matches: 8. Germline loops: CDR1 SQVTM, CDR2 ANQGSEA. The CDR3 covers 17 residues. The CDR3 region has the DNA TGCAGCGTTGAAGGATCCAGACTAGCGGGAGGGGTAGAGACCCAGTACTTC. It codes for CSVEGSRLAGGVETQYF.

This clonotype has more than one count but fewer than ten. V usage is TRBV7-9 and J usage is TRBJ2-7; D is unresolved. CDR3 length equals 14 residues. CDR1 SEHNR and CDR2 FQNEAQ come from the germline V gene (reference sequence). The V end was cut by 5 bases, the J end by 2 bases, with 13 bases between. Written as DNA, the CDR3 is TGTGCCAGCAGCGGAGCCCGGAGTCCCTACGAGCAGTACTTC. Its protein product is CASSGARSPYEQYF.

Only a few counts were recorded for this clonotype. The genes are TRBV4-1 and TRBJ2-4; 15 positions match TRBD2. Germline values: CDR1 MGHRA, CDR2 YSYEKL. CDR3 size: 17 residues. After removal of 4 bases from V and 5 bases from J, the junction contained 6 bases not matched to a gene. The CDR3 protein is CASSRYGLAGGENIQYF. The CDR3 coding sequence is TGCGCCAGCAGCCGATACGGACTAGCGGGGGGGGAAAACATTCAGTACTTC.

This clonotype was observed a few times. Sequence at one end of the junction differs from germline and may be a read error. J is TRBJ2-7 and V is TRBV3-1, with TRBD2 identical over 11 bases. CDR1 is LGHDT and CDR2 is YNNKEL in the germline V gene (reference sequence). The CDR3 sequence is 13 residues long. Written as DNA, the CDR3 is TGTGCCAGCAGCCCCCAACTAGCGGGAGAGCCTAACTTC. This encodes CASSPQLAGEPNF.

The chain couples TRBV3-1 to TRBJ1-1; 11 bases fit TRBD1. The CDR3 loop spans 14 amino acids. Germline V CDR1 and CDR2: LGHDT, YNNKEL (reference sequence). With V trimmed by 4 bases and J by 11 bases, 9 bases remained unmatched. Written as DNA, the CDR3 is TGTGCCAGCAGCCTCGGACAGGGGGCGTTAGGGGCTTTCTTT. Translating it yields CASSLGQGALGAFF.

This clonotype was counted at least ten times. The CDR3 region is CATSNARVNQPQHF. In DNA, the CDR3 is TGTGCCACCAGCAACGCCAGGGTAAATCAGCCCCAGCATTTT. The rearrangement uses TRBV15 and TRBJ1-5; tentative D call: TRBD1 (5 bases). The germline gives CDR1 LNHNV, CDR2 YYDKDF (reference sequence). The CDR3 is made up of 14 amino acids. Deletions cut 4 bases from V and 4 bases from J, with 11 bases between. Full variable domain (rest looked up from reference TRBV15 and TRBJ1-5): DAMVIQNPRYQVTQFGKPVTLSCSQTLNHNVMYWYQQKSSQAPKLLFHYYDKDFNNEADTPDNFQSRRPNTSFCFLDIRSPGLGDTAMYLCATSNARVNQPQHFGDGTRLSIL.

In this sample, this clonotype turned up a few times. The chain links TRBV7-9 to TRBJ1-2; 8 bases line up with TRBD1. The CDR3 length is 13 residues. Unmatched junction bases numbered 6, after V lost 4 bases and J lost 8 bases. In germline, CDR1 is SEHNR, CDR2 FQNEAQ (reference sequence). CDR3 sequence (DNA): TGTGCCAGCAGCTCAGCAGGGGGCATCGGCTACACCTTC. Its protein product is CASSSAGGIGYTF.

The CDR3 nucleotides are TGTGCCAGCAGCTTATCAGGGGTCGATTCCTATGGCTACACCTTC. Its protein is CASSLSGVDSYGYTF. The rearrangement uses TRBV7-6 and TRBJ1-2, with D possibly being TRBD1 (6 bases). The CDR3 contains 15 residues. CDR1 and CDR2 from the germline V gene are SGHVS and FNYEAQ. V lost 2 bases to trimming and J lost 4 bases, with 14 bases between them.

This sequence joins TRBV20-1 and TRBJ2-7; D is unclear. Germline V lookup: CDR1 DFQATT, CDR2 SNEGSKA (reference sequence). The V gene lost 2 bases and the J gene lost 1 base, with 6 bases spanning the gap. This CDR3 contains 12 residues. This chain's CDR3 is CSARTTSYEQYF. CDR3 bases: TGCAGTGCTAGAACAACTTCCTACGAGCAGTACTTC.

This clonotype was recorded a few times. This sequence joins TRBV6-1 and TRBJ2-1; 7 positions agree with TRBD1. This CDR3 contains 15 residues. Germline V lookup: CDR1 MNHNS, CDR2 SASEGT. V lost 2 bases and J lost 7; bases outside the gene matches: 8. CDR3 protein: CASSERQGGWNEQFF. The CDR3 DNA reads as TGTGCCAGCAGTGAAAGACAGGGCGGTTGGAATGAGCAGTTCTTC.

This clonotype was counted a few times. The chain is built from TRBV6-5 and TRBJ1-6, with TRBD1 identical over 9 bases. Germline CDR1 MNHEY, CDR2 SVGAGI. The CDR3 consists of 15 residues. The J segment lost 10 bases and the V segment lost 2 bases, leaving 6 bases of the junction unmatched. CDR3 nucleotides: TGTGCCAGCAGTTACCGGACAGGGGAACGGTCACCCCTCCACTTT. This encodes CASSYRTGERSPLHF.

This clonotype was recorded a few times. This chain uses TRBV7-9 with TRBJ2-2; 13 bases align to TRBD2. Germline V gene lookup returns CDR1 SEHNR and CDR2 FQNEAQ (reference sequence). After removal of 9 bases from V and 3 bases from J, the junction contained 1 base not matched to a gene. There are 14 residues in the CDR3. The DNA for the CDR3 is TGTGCCAGTGGACTAGCGGGGGACACCGGGGAGCTGTTTTTT. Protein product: CASGLAGDTGELFF.

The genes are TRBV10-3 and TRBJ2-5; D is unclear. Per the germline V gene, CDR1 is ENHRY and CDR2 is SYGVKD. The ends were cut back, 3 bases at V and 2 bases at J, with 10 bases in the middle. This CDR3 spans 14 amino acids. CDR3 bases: TGTGCCATCAGTGATCCACCTATACAAGAGACCCAGTACTTC. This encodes CAISDPPIQETQYF.

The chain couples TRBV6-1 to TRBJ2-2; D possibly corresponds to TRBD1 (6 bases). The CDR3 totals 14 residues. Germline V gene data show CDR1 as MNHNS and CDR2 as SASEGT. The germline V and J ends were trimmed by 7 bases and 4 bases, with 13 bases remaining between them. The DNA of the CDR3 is TGTGCCAGCAACCTACAGGGACCCACCGGGGAGCTGTTTTTT. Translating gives CASNLQGPTGELFF.

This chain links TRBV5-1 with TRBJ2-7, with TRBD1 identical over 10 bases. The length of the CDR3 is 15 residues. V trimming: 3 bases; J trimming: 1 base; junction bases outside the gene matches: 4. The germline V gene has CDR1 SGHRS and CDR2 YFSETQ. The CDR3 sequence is CASSSWTGGSYEQYF. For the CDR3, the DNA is TGCGCCAGCAGCTCCTGGACAGGGGGTTCCTACGAGCAGTACTTC.

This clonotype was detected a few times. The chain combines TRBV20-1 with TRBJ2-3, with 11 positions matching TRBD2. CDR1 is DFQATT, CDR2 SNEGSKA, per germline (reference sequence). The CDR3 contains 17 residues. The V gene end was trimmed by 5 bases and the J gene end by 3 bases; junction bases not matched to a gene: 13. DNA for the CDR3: TGCAGTGCTTCGACTAGCGGGGCTTGGGATCGGACAGATACGCAGTATTTT. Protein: CSASTSGAWDRTDTQYF.

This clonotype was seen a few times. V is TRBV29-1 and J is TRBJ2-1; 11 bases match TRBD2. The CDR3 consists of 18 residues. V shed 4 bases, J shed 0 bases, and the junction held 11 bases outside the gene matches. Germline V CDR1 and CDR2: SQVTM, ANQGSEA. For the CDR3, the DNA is TGCAGCGTTGGGGGGGGCGGGCTAGCGGGAGGCTCCTACAATGAGCAGTTCTTC. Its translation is CSVGGGGLAGGSYNEQFF.

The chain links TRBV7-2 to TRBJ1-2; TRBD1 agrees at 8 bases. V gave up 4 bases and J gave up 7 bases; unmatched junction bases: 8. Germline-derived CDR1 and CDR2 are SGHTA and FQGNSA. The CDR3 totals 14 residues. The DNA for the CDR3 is TGTGCCAGCAGCTCCCACAGGGGGATGGGTGGCTACACCTTC. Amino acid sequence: CASSSHRGMGGYTF.